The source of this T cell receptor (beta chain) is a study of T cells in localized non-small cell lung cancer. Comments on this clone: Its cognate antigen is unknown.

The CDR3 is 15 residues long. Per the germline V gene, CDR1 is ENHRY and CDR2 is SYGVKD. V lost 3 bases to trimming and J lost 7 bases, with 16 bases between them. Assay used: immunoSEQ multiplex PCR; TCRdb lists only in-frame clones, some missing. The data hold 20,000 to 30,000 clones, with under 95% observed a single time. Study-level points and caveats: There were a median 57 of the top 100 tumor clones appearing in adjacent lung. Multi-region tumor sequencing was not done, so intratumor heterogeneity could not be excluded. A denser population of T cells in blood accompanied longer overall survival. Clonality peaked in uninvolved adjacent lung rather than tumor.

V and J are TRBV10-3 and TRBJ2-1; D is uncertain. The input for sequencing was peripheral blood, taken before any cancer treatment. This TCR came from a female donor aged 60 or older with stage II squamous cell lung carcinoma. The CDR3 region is CAISEPNYHENEQFF. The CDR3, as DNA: TGTGCCATCAGTGAACCCAACTACCATGAGAATGAGCAGTTCTTC.